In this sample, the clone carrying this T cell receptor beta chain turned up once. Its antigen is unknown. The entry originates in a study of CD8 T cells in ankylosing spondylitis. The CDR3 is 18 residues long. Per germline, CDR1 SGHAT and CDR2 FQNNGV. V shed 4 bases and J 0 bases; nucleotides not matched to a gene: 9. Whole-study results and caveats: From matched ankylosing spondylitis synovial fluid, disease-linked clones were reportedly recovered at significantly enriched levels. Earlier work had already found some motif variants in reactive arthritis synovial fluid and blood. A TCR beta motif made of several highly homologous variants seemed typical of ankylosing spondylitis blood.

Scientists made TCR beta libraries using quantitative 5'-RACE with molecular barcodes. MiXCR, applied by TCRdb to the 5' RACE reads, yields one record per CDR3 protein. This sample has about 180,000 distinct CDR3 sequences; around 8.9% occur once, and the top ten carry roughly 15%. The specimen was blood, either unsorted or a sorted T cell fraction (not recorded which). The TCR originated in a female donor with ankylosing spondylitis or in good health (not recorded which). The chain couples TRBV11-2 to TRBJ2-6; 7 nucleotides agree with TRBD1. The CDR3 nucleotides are TGTGCCAGCAGCTCCTTGGGACAGTTTTCCTCTGGGGCCAACGTCCTGACTTTC. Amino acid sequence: CASSSLGQFSSGANVLTF.